What follows are 8 T cell receptor beta chains derived from one specimen sequenced in a study of blood T cell repertoires in COVID-19. The table came from immunoSEQ multiplex PCR; TCRdb's copy has only in-frame clones and leaves some out. The sample consists of 70,000 to 85,000 clones, 91% of them appearing once. The sample was peripheral blood. The receptors come from a woman aged 55-70 years with active COVID-19.

The chain is built from TRBV18 and TRBJ1-1; D call uncertain. Germline V gene sequence: CDR1 KGHSH, CDR2 LQKENI. This CDR3 comprises 14 residues. The germline V and J ends were trimmed by 3 bases and 0 bases, with 8 bases remaining between them. CDR3: CASSPQRVNTEAFF. The CDR3 coding sequence is TGTGCCAGCTCACCTCAGAGGGTGAACACTGAAGCTTTCTTT. Full variable domain (missing parts from reference TRBV18 and TRBJ1-1): NAGVMQNPRHLVRRRGQEARLRCSPMKGHSHVYWYRQLPEEGLKFMVYLQKENIIDESGMPKERFSAEFPKEGPSILRIQQVVRGDSAAYFCASSPQRVNTEAFFGQGTRLTVV.

The J gene is TRBJ1-1, the V gene TRBV2; D remains unclear. V was cut by 2 bases and J by 0 bases, with 7 bases left in between. The CDR3 totals 14 residues. Germline V gene data show CDR1 as SNHLY and CDR2 as FYNNEI. CDR3 loop: CASSEQTLNTEAFF. CDR3 sequence (DNA): TGTGCCAGCAGTGAACAGACACTGAACACTGAAGCTTTCTTT.

This clone has a single count. V and J are TRBV23-1 and TRBJ2-3, with D possibly being TRBD1 (7 bases). TRBV23-1 is sorted into the ORF group, with uncertain function. Trimming took 1 base from V and 1 from J, leaving 15 bases between them. The CDR3 spans 17 residues. The CDR3 coding sequence is TGCGCCAGCAGTCAATTATCCAGGGGGGATCGCACAGATACGCAGTATTTT. Translation gives CASSQLSRGDRTDTQYF.

The chain combines TRBV10-2 with TRBJ2-7; perhaps TRBD2 as D (8 bases). The CDR3 spans 13 residues. V gave up 7 bases and J gave up 7 bases, with 17 bases separating them. Germline-derived CDR1 and CDR2 are WSHSY and SAAADI. CDR3: CASNSGTAREQYF. Written as DNA, the CDR3 is TGCGCCAGCAATAGCGGGACAGCGCGAGAGCAGTACTTC.

The chain couples TRBV5-1 to TRBJ2-3, with a tentative D call TRBD2 (5 bases). V lost 2 bases and J lost 6, with 16 bases in between. The germline CDR1 and CDR2 sequences are SGHRS and YFSETQ. The CDR3 covers 15 residues. The CDR3 protein is CASSFNGRGADTQYF. CDR3 bases: TGCGCCAGCAGCTTTAATGGGAGAGGCGCGGATACGCAGTATTTT. The full variable domain, its missing parts supplied by reference TRBV5-1 and TRBJ2-3, is KAGVTQTPRYLIKTRGQQVTLSCSPISGHRSVSWYQQTPGQGLQFLFEYFSETQRNKGNFPGRFSGRQFSNSRSEMNVSTLELGDSALYLCASSFNGRGADTQYFGPGTRLTVL.

The CDR3: CASSGALRYEQYF. The CDR3 coding sequence is TGTGCCAGCAGTGGAGCCTTGCGGTACGAGCAGTACTTC. The rearrangement joins TRBV13 to TRBJ2-7; D not certain. V lost 6 bases, J lost 4 bases, and 13 bases lay in between. CDR3 length: 13 amino acids. CDR1 PRHDT and CDR2 FYEKMQ come from the germline V gene (reference sequence). Drawing the rest from reference TRBV13 and TRBJ2-7, the complete variable domain is AAGVIQSPRHLIKEKRETATLKCYPIPRHDTVYWYQQGPGQDPQFLISFYEKMQSDKGSIPDRFSAQQFSDYHSELNMSSLELGDSALYFCASSGALRYEQYFGPGTRLTVT.

The rearrangement joins TRBV9 to TRBJ2-1, with 7 bases identical to TRBD2. V was clipped by 0 bases and J by 4 bases; unmatched bases: 7. CDR3 length: 16 amino acids. The germline CDR1 and CDR2 sequences are SGDLS and YYNGEE. The CDR3 sequence: CASSVGSSGAYNEQFF. DNA for the CDR3: TGTGCCAGCAGCGTAGGATCTAGCGGAGCGTACAATGAGCAGTTCTTC.

The CDR3 DNA sequence: TGCGCCAGCAGCTTGGCCCCCGACAGGACCTATGGCTACACCTTC. As protein: CASSLAPDRTYGYTF. The chain is built from TRBV5-1 and TRBJ1-2; a weak D match, TRBD1 (6 bases). V lost 0 bases and J 4 bases, leaving 13 bases between the germline ends. From germline, CDR1 is SGHRS and CDR2 YFSETQ. CDR3 size: 15 residues.